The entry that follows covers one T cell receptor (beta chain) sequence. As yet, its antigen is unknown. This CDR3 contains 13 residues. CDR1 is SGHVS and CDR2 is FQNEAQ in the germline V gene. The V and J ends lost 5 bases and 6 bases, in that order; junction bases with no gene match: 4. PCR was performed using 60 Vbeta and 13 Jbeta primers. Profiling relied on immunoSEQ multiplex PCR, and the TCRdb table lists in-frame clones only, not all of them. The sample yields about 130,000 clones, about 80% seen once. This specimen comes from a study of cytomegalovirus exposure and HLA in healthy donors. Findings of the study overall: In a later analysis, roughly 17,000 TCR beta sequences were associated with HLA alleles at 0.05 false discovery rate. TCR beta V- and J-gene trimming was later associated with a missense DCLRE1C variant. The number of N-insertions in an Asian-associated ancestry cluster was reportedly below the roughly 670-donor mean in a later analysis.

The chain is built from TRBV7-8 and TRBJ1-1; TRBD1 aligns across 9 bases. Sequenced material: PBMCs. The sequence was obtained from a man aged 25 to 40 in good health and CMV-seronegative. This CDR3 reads CASSLTGGAEAFF. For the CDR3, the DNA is TGTGCCAGCAGCCTCACAGGGGGCGCTGAAGCTTTCTTT.